The present T cell receptor beta chain was sequenced within a study of untreated major depressive disorder listed by TCRdb under 2018. Background for the entire study: In this cross-sectional case-control comparison, antidepressant-free major depressive disorder patients and individually matched non-depressed controls were compared on T cell phenotype and TCR repertoire. The TCRbeta sequencing followed up on differences in Vbeta 5.1, Vbeta 11 and Vbeta 22 usage that flow cytometry had shown in the whole cohort. Results the study describes overall, beyond this receptor: In the sequencing data, TRBV25-01 and TRBV02-01 usage matched the flow-cytometry pattern without reaching statistical significance. In every sequenced subject, the top five TRBV05-01 clones were all identified as private clones. For the sequencing comparisons, one-tailed planned tests were applied to only three preselected Vbeta families. A comparatively small study sample was produced by the strict matching and exclusion criteria, and the generalizability of findings was thereby limited. Sequencing confirmed higher TRBV05-01 (Vbeta 5.1) usage among CD4+ T cells of depressed patients than controls, with p = 0.040 in a one-tailed test.

V lost 3 bases and J lost 4 bases, and the count of bases not matched to a germline gene is 4. The CDR3 covers 13 residues, taking in both the cysteine and the phenylalanine. Only CDR3 DNA remains: 39 bases, in frame from the first base. Via the germline V gene, CDR1 is SQVTM and CDR2 ANQGSEA. For sex, age, current smoking status and body mass index, every depressed patient had a pairwise-matched non-depressed control. Every participant in the study was of European descent. Controls had no mood disorder either currently or in their lifetime and had a Quick Inventory of Depressive Symptoms-Self Report score of 5 or lower. Major medical conditions, Axis I/II comorbidities, regular medication or illicit drug use, and drinking over 100 g alcohol a week were all grounds for excluding any participant. Roughly 30 ml of peripheral blood was drawn into EDTA tubes from each participant. CD4+ T cells were purified from thawed PBMCs by magnetic negative selection with the BD IMag Human CD4 T Lymphocyte Enrichment Set. A purity of about 95% was typically achieved with the CD4+ enrichment method, as confirmed by flow cytometry. A subgroup of roughly five case-control pairs, chosen blind to chemokine receptor expression and flow-cytometric repertoire skewing results, underwent TCRbeta sequencing. Every blood sample was taken in the morning at 8:00 a.m., after which PBMCs were separated out using Ficoll-Hypaque gradient centrifugation. PBMCs were gradually cooled to -80 degrees C for cryopreservation and then kept in liquid nitrogen until assay.

A word on this clone: Its cognate antigen has yet to be identified. Per-nucleotide qualities are absent, and no much larger clonotype sits a single base away.

The Qiagen DNeasy Blood and Tissue Kit was used to extract total genomic DNA from the purified CD4+ T cells. Following immunoSEQ immunosequencing protocols, the TCRbeta CDR3 region, as defined by IMGT, was amplified and sequenced. In the original analysis: Raw sequence data were preprocessed by the immunoSEQ service for PCR and sequencing error correction. The sequence data were loaded into the immunoSEQ Analyzer and then analyzed further using VDJtools v1.0.7. The paired Wilcoxon signed-rank test was used to test for differences between patients and controls. Sourced from immuneACCESS, this table was stored by TCRdb with only in-frame sequences that have V and J called. A share of the clones is absent; for the studies checked, an unresolved V gene accounts for under half, and the remainder has no known explanation. From that table come the V and J calls and clone size; the DNA was used to work out D and trimming. The sample table lists approximately 20,000 clones, 70% to 90% of them with a count of one. Approximately 5.1% of the sample comes from the top ten.

The sequence came from a woman aged 30 to 39 in good health. The sequenced material came from CD4+ T cells from PBMCs. The V and J segments used are TRBV29-1 and TRBJ2-5; TRBD1 aligns with 8 central bases. CDR3 loop: CSVERTGRETQYF. The nucleotide sequence is given as TGCAGCGTTGAGCGGACAGGGCGAGAGACCCAGTACTTC.